The 9 T cell receptor beta chains reported below all come from one sample, sequenced in a study of glioma-infiltrating T cells (dated by TCRdb to 2015 to 2016). Sequencing was carried out with an Illumina MiSeq. TCR alpha and beta CDR3 regions were amplified with the iRepertoire nested amplicon-rescue multiplex PCR (arm-PCR) platform from RNA. TCRdb reanalyzed the raw reads on its own, using fastp at Q25 for trimming and MiXCR for clone calling, and kept in-frame beta chains. Duplicate CDR3 protein sequences are folded into a single record with the most common DNA and genes. Recorded for this sample are under 200,000 distinct CDR3 sequences; 25% to 35% of them occurred a single time. The top ten hold 20% of the sample. The material sequenced was glioma tissue, nonneoplastic brain tissue, or PBMCs (not recorded which). The receptors come from a human donor with low-grade glioma or glioblastoma, undergoing nonglioma brain surgery, or in good health (not recorded which).

This clonotype occurred a few times. This rearrangement joins TRBV29-1 to TRBJ1-1; 8 nucleotides line up with TRBD1. J gave up 5 bases and V 1 base, and 6 bases lay outside the gene matches. Germline-derived CDR1 and CDR2 are SQVTM and ANQGSEA. The CDR3 extends over 14 amino acids. CDR3: CSVEARGLGTEAFF. The CDR3, as DNA: TGCAGCGTTGAAGCCAGGGGGCTGGGGACTGAAGCTTTCTTT. The complete variable domain, with remaining parts taken from reference TRBV29-1 and TRBJ1-1, reads SAVISQKPSRDICQRGTSLTIQCQVDSQVTMMFWYRQQPGQSLTLIATANQGSEATYESGFVIDKFPISRPNLTFSTLTVSNMSPEDSSIYLCSVEARGLGTEAFFGQGTRLTVV.

About this clonotype: The junction shows a germline mismatch at one end, possibly a read error. V is TRBV7-9 and J is TRBJ1-2; D call uncertain. Germline V gene data show CDR1 as SEHNR and CDR2 as FQNEAQ (reference sequence). The CDR3 contains 16 residues. The CDR3: CASSPPLLQINYVYTF. Written as DNA, the CDR3 is TGTGCCAGCAGCCCTCCACTATTACAGATTAACTATGTCTACACCTTC.

This clonotype was observed a few times. This chain connects TRBV19 to TRBJ2-1; the D is unclear. The CDR3 spans 15 residues. The V end was cut by 2 bases, the J end by 2 bases, with 10 bases between. The germline V gene has CDR1 LNHDA and CDR2 SQIVND (reference sequence). In DNA form, the CDR3 reads TGTGCCAGTAGTATATGGGGAACTACCTACAATGAGCAGTTCTTC. Translated, it gives CASSIWGTTYNEQFF.

This clonotype has ten or more counts. The V call is TRBV7-2, the J call TRBJ2-5; D gene ambiguous. The V end lost 6 bases, the J end lost 4 bases, and 12 bases lay between the germline ends. This CDR3 is 13 amino acids long. Germline loops: CDR1 SGHTA, CDR2 FQGNSA. CDR3 region: CASSGLKGETQYF. For the CDR3, the DNA is TGTGCCAGCAGTGGGCTCAAAGGAGAGACCCAGTACTTC.

This clonotype came up many times. CDR3 DNA: TGTGCTAGTGGTTTGTGGGATACGCAGTATTTT. As protein: CASGLWDTQYF. This chain connects TRBV12-5 to TRBJ2-3; D ambiguous. This CDR3 comprises 11 residues. V was pared by 2 bases and J by 6 bases, with 3 bases between. Per germline, CDR1 LGHNT and CDR2 FRNRAP.

This clonotype has just a few counts. J is TRBJ2-7 and V is TRBV7-9, with 9 bases lining up with TRBD1. Germline assignment: CDR1 SEHNR and CDR2 FQNEAQ (reference sequence). Trimming took 4 bases from V and 2 from J; bases not matched to a gene: 6. The CDR3 is 15 amino acids. CDR3 loop: CASSSRQGVTYEQYF. In DNA form, the CDR3 reads TGTGCCAGCAGCTCAAGACAGGGGGTCACCTACGAGCAGTACTTC.

This clonotype showed up just a few times. The chain recombines TRBV30 with TRBJ2-1; maybe TRBD1 (6 bases). Trimming removed 0 bases from V and 4 bases from J, with 7 bases in between. The CDR3 has 13 amino acids. CDR1 GTSNPN and CDR2 SVGIG come from the germline V gene (reference sequence). CDR3 sequence: CAWSVGQYNEQFF. DNA for the CDR3: TGTGCCTGGAGTGTTGGACAGTACAATGAGCAGTTCTTC.

The J gene is TRBJ1-5, the V gene TRBV5-6; tentatively, D is TRBD1 (5 bases). The CDR3 runs to 15 residues. Germline CDR1 reads SGHDT; CDR2 reads YYEEEE. Trimming took 4 bases from V and 1 from J, leaving 12 bases between them. DNA for the CDR3: TGTGCCAGCAGCCCGGGACCGACAAGCAATCAGCCCCAGCATTTT. It specifies CASSPGPTSNQPQHF. The entire variable domain, with the rest obtained from reference TRBV5-6 and TRBJ1-5, is as follows: DAGVTQSPTHLIKTRGQQVTLRCSPKSGHDTVSWYQQALGQGPQFIFQYYEEEERQRGNFPDRFSGHQFPNYSSELNVNALLLGDSALYLCASSPGPTSNQPQHFGDGTRLSIL.

Points on this clonotype: A much bigger clone sits one base away, suggesting this may be a read error. The chain couples TRBV6-1 to TRBJ2-3; D is undetermined. The CDR3 sequence is 12 residues long. The V gene's germline CDR1 is MNHNS and CDR2 SASEGT. CDR3 coding DNA: TGTGCCGGCAGCCAGGACACAGATACGCAGTATTTT. Translated: CAGSQDTDTQYF.